This is a list of T cell receptor beta chains from one sample in a study of T cells in Graves' hyperthyroidism and ophthalmopathy. TCRdb redid the calling of the multiplex PCR reads with MiXCR, one entry per CDR3 protein. The sample has approximately 530,000 distinct CDR3 sequences, approximately 15% seen once. The sequenced sample consisted of blood. These receptors all come from a woman aged 18 to 35 with Graves' hyperthyroidism. CDR3s include the opening cysteine and the closing phenylalanine or tryptophan. Rows give clone size only sometimes, using once, few, many, or a class for an expanded clone.

v_call clone_size cdr3_aa
TRBV2 many CASSETGDYGYTF
TRBV19 - CASSIETGGTETQYF
TRBV24-1 - CATSDSPVVDTQYF
TRBV2 few CASSGQGYNQPQHF
TRBV7-9 - CASSLAPNTDTQYF
TRBV6-4 - CASSPRSQGEAFF
TRBV20-1 - CSASISGSSYEQYF
TRBV28 few CASSSPLPQHF
TRBV12-5 many CASGLVLGREYNEQFF
TRBV20-1 many CSASGQDSYEQYF
TRBV19 few CASSMVGTGIYEQYF
TRBV19 few CASSNRQGVNNSPLHF
TRBV29-1 many CSVVSGKAYNEQFF
TRBV5-6 many CASSQTGGGTDTQYF
TRBV24-1 - CATSDRTTDGLSGNTIYF
TRBV12-3/TRBV12-4 many CASSFAGEVLRQYF
TRBV2 many CASRPDRGGTEAFF
TRBV30 many CAWSRIAGSNEQFF
TRBV19 many CASSISGNNEQFF
TRBV6-6 many CASSYGRIVNTEAFF
TRBV3-1 many CASSQEPSGTYEQFF
TRBV20-1 - CSAPVRRDNEQFF
TRBV20-1 many CSASPNLWDYPNEQFF
TRBV5-4 - CASSFRGSNQPQHF
TRBV12-3/TRBV12-4 many CASSFRQGYNQPQHF
TRBV7-2 few CASSLYAGGGDTQYF
TRBV6-2/TRBV6-3 - CASGEGQEFYEQYF
TRBV3-1 many CASSERGKETQYF
TRBV6-1 few CASRGQEGGELFF
TRBV12-3/TRBV12-4 many CASTLLAGPVFANTGELFF
TRBV15 few CATSRGSSQPQHF